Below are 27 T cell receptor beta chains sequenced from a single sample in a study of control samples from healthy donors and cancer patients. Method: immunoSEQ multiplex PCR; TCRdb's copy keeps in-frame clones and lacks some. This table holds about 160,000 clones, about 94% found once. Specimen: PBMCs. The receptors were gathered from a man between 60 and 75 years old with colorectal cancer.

CDR3 coding DNA: TGCGCCAGCAGCCAAGAATCGTCCGGGACTAAGCGTCGAAAAGCTTTCTTT. Translated, it gives CASSQESSGTKRRKAFF. The V gene is TRBV4-3, the J gene TRBJ1-1; perhaps TRBD1 as D (5 bases). Looked up from germline, CDR1 is LGHNA and CDR2 is YSLEER. V was cut by 0 bases and J by 9 bases, with 23 bases left in between. The CDR3 is made up of 17 amino acids.

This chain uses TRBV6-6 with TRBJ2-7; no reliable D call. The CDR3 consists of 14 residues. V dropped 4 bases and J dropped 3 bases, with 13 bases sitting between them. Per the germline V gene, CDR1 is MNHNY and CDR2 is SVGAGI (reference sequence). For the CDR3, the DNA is TGTGCCAGCAGTTTCCCCCAGAGTAACTACGAGCAGTACTTC. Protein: CASSFPQSNYEQYF.

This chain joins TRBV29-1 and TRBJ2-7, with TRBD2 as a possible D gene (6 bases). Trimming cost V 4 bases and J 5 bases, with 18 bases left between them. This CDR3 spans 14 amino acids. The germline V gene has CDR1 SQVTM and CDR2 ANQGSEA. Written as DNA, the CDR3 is TGCAGCGTTGTAGGTCGGGCAGGGAGGCACGAGCAGTACTTC. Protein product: CSVVGRAGRHEQYF.

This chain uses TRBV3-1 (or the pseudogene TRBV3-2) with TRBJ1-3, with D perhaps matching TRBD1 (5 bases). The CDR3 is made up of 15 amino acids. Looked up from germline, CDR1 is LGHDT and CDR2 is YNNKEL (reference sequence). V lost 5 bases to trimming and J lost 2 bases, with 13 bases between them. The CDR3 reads CASSNPRGAGNTIYF. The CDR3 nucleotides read TGTGCCAGCAGCAACCCTCGAGGGGCTGGAAACACCATATATTTT.

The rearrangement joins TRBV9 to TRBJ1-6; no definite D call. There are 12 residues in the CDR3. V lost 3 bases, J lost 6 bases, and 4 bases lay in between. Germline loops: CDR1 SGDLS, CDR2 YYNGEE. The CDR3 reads CASSDSNSPLHF. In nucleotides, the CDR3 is TGTGCCAGCAGCGACAGTAATTCACCCCTCCACTTT.

In DNA, the CDR3 is TGTGCCACCAGCAGAGATCCGGGCAGGGCAGGGGAAAAACTGTTTTTT. Translated: CATSRDPGRAGEKLFF. The rearrangement joins TRBV15 to TRBJ1-4; weak D call: TRBD1 (5 bases). V lost 0 bases, J lost 8 bases, and 16 bases lay in between. Germline CDR1 reads LNHNV; CDR2 reads YYDKDF (reference sequence). This CDR3 has 16 residues.

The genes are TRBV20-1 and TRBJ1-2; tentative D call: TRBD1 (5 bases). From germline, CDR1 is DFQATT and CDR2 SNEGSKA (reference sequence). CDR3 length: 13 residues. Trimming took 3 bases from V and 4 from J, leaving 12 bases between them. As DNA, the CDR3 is TGCAGTGCTAGTGGCAGGGTGGGCTATGGCTACACCTTC. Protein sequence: CSASGRVGYGYTF.

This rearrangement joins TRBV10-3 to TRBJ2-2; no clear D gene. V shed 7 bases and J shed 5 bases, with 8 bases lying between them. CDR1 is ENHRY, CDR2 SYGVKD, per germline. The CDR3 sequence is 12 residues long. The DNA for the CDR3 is TGTGCCATCACTGGGCGTACCGGGGAGCTGTTTTTT. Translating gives CAITGRTGELFF.

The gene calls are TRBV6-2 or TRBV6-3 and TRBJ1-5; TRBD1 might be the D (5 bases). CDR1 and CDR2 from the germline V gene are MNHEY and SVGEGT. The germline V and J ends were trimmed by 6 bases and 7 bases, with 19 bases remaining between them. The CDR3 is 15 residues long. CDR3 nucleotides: TGTGCCAGCAGCACCGGGACCCCGGGAGGACAGCCCCAGCATTTT. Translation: CASSTGTPGGQPQHF.

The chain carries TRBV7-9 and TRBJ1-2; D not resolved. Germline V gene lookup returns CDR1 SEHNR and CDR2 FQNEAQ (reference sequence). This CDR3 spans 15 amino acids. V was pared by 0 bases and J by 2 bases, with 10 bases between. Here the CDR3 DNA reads TGTGCCAGCAGCTTAGCGATGGGAGAGAACTATGGCTACACCTTC. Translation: CASSLAMGENYGYTF.

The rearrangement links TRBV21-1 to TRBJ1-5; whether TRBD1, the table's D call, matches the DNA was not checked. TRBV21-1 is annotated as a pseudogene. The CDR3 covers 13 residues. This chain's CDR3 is CASSRTGYQPQHF. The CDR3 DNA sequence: TGTGCCAGCAGCAGGACAGGGTACCAGCCCCAGCATTTT.

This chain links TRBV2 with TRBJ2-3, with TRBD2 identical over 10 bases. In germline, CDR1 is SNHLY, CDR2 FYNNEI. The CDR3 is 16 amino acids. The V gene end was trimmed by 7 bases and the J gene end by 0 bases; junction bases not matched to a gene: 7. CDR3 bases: TGTGCCAGCACTCTTAGCGGGGGGCTTAGCACAGATACGCAGTATTTT. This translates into CASTLSGGLSTDTQYF.

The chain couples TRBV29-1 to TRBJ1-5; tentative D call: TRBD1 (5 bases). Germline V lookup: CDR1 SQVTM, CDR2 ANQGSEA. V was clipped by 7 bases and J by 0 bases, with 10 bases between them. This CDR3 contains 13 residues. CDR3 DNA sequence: TGCAGCGCCGGACAAAATAGCAATCAGCCCCAGCATTTT. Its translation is CSAGQNSNQPQHF.

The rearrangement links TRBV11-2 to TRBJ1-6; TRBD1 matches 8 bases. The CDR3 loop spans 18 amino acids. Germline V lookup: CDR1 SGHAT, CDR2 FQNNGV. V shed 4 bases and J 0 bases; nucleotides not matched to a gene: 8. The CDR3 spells CASSSRTGTSSYNSPLHF. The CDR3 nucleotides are TGTGCCAGCAGCTCACGGACAGGGACAAGCTCCTATAATTCACCCCTCCACTTT.

The CDR3 DNA reads TGTGCCAGCAGTTTGTATCAGGGGAGTCGGGCTGAAGCTTTCTTT. This gives the protein CASSLYQGSRAEAFF. The rearrangement uses TRBV27 and TRBJ1-1, with D maybe TRBD1 (6 bases). The ends were cut back, 3 bases at V and 6 bases at J, with 17 bases in the middle. Looked up from germline, CDR1 is MNHEY and CDR2 is SMNVEV (reference sequence). The CDR3 is made up of 15 amino acids.

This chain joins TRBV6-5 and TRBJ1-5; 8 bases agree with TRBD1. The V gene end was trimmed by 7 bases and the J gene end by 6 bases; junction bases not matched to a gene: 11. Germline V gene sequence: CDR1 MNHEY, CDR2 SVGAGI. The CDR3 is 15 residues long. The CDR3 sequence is CASTRTGQVSQPQHF. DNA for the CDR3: TGTGCCAGCACCCGGACAGGGCAGGTTAGTCAGCCCCAGCATTTT.

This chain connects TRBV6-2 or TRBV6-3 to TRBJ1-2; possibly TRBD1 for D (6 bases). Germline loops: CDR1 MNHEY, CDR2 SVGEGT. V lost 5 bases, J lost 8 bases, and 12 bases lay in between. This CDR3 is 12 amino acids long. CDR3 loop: CASSPRTDGYTF. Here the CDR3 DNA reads TGTGCCAGCAGTCCGCGGACAGACGGCTACACCTTC.

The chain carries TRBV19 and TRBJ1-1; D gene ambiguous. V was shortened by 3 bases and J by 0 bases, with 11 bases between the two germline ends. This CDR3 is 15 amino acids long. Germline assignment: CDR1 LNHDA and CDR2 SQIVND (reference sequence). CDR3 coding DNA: TGTGCCAGTAGTATTCAACCTTTCATGAACACTGAAGCTTTCTTT. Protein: CASSIQPFMNTEAFF.

The CDR3 here is CASSPLDLRGELFF. The DNA for the CDR3 is TGTGCCAGCAGCCCCTTGGACCTTCGCGGGGAGCTGTTTTTT. V and J are TRBV7-6 and TRBJ2-2, with unresolved D. Germline values: CDR1 SGHVS, CDR2 FNYEAQ. Trimming cost V 5 bases and J 7 bases, with 14 bases left between them. The length of the CDR3 is 14 residues.

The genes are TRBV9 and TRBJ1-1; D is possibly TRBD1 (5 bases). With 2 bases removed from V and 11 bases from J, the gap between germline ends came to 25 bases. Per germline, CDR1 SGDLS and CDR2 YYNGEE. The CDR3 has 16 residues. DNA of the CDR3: TGTGCCAGCAGCGTTCCCGGCGGGACGGCCCAACAGAGGGCTTTCTTT. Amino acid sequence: CASSVPGGTAQQRAFF.

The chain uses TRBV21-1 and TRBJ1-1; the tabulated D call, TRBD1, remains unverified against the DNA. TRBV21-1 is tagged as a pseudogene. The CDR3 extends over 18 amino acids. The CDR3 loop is CASSKNNPAGQGNTEAFF. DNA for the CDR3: TGTGCCAGCAGCAAAAATAATCCCGCGGGACAGGGGAACACTGAAGCTTTCTTT.

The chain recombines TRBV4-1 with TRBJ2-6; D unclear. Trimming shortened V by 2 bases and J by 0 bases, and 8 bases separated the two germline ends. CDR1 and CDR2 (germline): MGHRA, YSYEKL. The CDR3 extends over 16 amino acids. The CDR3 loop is CASSQNTNSGANVLTF. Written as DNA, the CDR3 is TGCGCCAGCAGCCAAAACACCAACTCTGGGGCCAACGTCCTGACTTTC.

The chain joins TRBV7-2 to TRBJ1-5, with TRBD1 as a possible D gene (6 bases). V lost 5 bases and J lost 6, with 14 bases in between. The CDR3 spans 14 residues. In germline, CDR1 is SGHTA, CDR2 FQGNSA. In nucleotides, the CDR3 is TGTGCCAGCAGCACACAGGGTGGGGGTCAGCCCCAGCATTTT. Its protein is CASSTQGGGQPQHF. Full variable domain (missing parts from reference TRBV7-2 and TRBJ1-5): GAGVSQSPSNKVTEKGKDVELRCDPISGHTALYWYRQSLGQGLEFLIYFQGNSAPDKSGLPSDRFSAERTGGSVSTLTIQRTQQEDSAVYLCASSTQGGGQPQHFGDGTRLSIL.

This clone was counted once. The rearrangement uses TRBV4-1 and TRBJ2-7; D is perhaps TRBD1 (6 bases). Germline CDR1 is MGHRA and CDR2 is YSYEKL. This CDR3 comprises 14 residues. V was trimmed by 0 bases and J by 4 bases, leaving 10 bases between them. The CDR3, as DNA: TGCGCCAGCAGCCAAGAAGGGACAAAGTACGAGCAGTACTTC. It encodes CASSQEGTKYEQYF.

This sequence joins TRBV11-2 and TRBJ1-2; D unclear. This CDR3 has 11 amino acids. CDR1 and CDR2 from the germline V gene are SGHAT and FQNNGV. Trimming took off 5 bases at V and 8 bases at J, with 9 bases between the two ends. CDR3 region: CASSNAWGYTF. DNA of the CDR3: TGTGCCAGCAGCAACGCTTGGGGCTACACCTTC.

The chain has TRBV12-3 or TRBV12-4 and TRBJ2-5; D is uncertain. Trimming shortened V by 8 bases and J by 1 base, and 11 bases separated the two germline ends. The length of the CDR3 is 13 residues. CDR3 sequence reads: CASFLGSQETQYF. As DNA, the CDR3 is TGTGCCAGCTTTTTGGGCAGCCAAGAGACCCAGTACTTC.

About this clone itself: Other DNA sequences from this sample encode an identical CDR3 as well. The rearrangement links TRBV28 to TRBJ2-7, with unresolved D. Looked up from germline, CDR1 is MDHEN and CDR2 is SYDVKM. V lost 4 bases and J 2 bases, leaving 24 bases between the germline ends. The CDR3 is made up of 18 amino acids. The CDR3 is CASSSPPFSPTHTYEQYF. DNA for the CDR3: TGTGCCAGCAGTTCACCACCTTTTTCACCGACTCATACCTACGAGCAGTACTTC.